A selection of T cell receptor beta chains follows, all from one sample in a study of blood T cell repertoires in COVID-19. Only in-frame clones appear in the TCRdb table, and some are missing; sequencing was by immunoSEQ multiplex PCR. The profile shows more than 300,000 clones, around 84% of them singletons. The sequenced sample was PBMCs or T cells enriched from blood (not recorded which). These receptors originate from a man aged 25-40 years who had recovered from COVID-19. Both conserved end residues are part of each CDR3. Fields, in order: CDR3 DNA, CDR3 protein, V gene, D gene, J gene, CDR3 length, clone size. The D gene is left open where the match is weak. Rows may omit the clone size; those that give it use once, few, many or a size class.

CDR3 DNA: TGCAGCGTTGGGATAGCGGGACTACTCATCGAGACCCAGTACTTC
CDR3 protein: CSVGIAGLLIETQYF
V gene: TRBV29-1
D gene: TRBD2
J gene: TRBJ2-5
CDR3 length: 15
clone size: .

CDR3 DNA: TGTGCCAGCGGTGGGCAGACCATCAATCAGCCCCAGCATTTT
CDR3 protein: CASGGQTINQPQHF
V gene: TRBV28
D gene: .
J gene: TRBJ1-5
CDR3 length: 14
clone size: few

CDR3 DNA: TGCGCCAGCAGCTTGGGCAGGGTCAATGGCTACACCTTC
CDR3 protein: CASSLGRVNGYTF
V gene: TRBV5-1
D gene: .
J gene: TRBJ1-2
CDR3 length: 13
clone size: .

CDR3 DNA: TGTGCCAGCAGTGAGGGCTTCGGTAGGGGGAATGAGCAGTTCTTC
CDR3 protein: CASSEGFGRGNEQFF
V gene: TRBV6-1
D gene: .
J gene: TRBJ2-1
CDR3 length: 15
clone size: .

CDR3 DNA: TGTGCCAGCAGCCCGCCAGGTTCTTACACTGAAGCTTTCTTT
CDR3 protein: CASSPPGSYTEAFF
V gene: TRBV28
D gene: .
J gene: TRBJ1-1
CDR3 length: 14
clone size: once

CDR3 DNA: TGTGCCTGGAGTGCTGGGACAGCCTTTTCGAAAGTTAGAAACACCATATATTTT
CDR3 protein: CAWSAGTAFSKVRNTIYF
V gene: TRBV30
D gene: TRBD1
J gene: TRBJ1-3
CDR3 length: 18
clone size: once

CDR3 DNA: TGCAGCGTTACAGCGGGAGGGGGAGAGACCCAGTACTTC
CDR3 protein: CSVTAGGGETQYF
V gene: TRBV29-1
D gene: TRBD2
J gene: TRBJ2-5
CDR3 length: 13
clone size: .

CDR3 DNA: TGTGCCAGCAGCCGCCGGGCAGGGGGAGAGACCCAGTACTTC
CDR3 protein: CASSRRAGGETQYF
V gene: TRBV5-4
D gene: TRBD1
J gene: TRBJ2-5
CDR3 length: 14
clone size: once

CDR3 DNA: TGTGCCAGCAGCTTAGAGGCCCTTACAGGGAGAAGTTCACCCCTCCACTTT
CDR3 protein: CASSLEALTGRSSPLHF
V gene: TRBV11-2
D gene: .
J gene: TRBJ1-6
CDR3 length: 17
clone size: .

CDR3 DNA: TGCGCCAGCAGCTTGGAAAGTTCTTGGACAGAAGCTTTCTTT
CDR3 protein: CASSLESSWTEAFF
V gene: TRBV5-1
D gene: .
J gene: TRBJ1-1
CDR3 length: 14
clone size: .

CDR3 DNA: TGCGCCAGCAGTCAATTTGGGACAGCATACAATGAGCAGTTCTTC
CDR3 protein: CASSQFGTAYNEQFF
V gene: TRBV23-1
D gene: TRBD1
J gene: TRBJ2-1
CDR3 length: 15
clone size: once

CDR3 DNA: TGTGCCAGCAGCTTGGAGGAGTTAGCGGGGCTTGACGAGCAGTACTTC
CDR3 protein: CASSLEELAGLDEQYF
V gene: TRBV5-6
D gene: TRBD2
J gene: TRBJ2-7
CDR3 length: 16
clone size: .

CDR3 DNA: TGTGCCAGTAGTACTATACTTAGCGGGAGGACCTACGAGCAGTACTTC
CDR3 protein: CASSTILSGRTYEQYF
V gene: TRBV19
D gene: TRBD2
J gene: TRBJ2-7
CDR3 length: 16
clone size: .

CDR3 DNA: TGTGCCAGTAGTATCGGAGGATTCGAGTCGTCTGGAAACACCATATATTTT
CDR3 protein: CASSIGGFESSGNTIYF
V gene: TRBV19
D gene: .
J gene: TRBJ1-3
CDR3 length: 17
clone size: .

CDR3 DNA: TGTGCCAGCAGCCTGACAGTGAACTATGGCTACACCTTC
CDR3 protein: CASSLTVNYGYTF
V gene: TRBV28
D gene: .
J gene: TRBJ1-2
CDR3 length: 13
clone size: .

CDR3 DNA: TGTGCCAGCAACACTCAGCGGGGGGGCCAAGAGACCCAGTACTTC
CDR3 protein: CASNTQRGGQETQYF
V gene: TRBV2
D gene: TRBD2
J gene: TRBJ2-5
CDR3 length: 15
clone size: .

CDR3 DNA: TGTGCCAGCAGTTTATCCCAGGGCGGGGGCGAGCAGTACTTC
CDR3 protein: CASSLSQGGGEQYF
V gene: TRBV27
D gene: TRBD2
J gene: TRBJ2-7
CDR3 length: 14
clone size: .

CDR3 DNA: TGTGCCAGTAGTACGGCAGATACGCAGTATTTT
CDR3 protein: CASSTADTQYF
V gene: TRBV19
D gene: .
J gene: TRBJ2-3
CDR3 length: 11
clone size: .

CDR3 DNA: TGCGCCAGCAGCTTGCTAACAGGGTTGGATCTACAAGAGACCCAGTACTTC
CDR3 protein: CASSLLTGLDLQETQYF
V gene: TRBV5-1
D gene: .
J gene: TRBJ2-5
CDR3 length: 17
clone size: .

CDR3 DNA: TGTGCCAGCAGCCAAAGGCCGGGTGTGGGCACTGAAGCTTTCTTT
CDR3 protein: CASSQRPGVGTEAFF
V gene: TRBV14
D gene: .
J gene: TRBJ1-1
CDR3 length: 15
clone size: .

CDR3 DNA: TGCGCCAGCAGCTCGGACAGCCTTAATGAAAAACTGTTTTTT
CDR3 protein: CASSSDSLNEKLFF
V gene: TRBV5-1
D gene: .
J gene: TRBJ1-4
CDR3 length: 14
clone size: .

CDR3 DNA: TGTGCCAGCAGCAAAGCGAGGACGGGGGGGCCGCGAGAGACCCAGTACTTC
CDR3 protein: CASSKARTGGPRETQYF
V gene: TRBV21-1
D gene: .
J gene: TRBJ2-5
CDR3 length: 17
clone size: .

CDR3 DNA: TGTGCCACCAGCAGAAACCGGGACAGGGGAGGTCAGCCCCAGCATTTT
CDR3 protein: CATSRNRDRGGQPQHF
V gene: TRBV15
D gene: TRBD1
J gene: TRBJ1-5
CDR3 length: 16
clone size: .

CDR3 DNA: TGTGCCAGCTTCACTGATCATGCGGAGCCCCAGCATTTT
CDR3 protein: CASFTDHAEPQHF
V gene: TRBV18
D gene: .
J gene: TRBJ1-5
CDR3 length: 13
clone size: few

CDR3 DNA: TGTGCCAGCAGCAAGACAGGGGGCAATCAGCCCCAGCATTTT
CDR3 protein: CASSKTGGNQPQHF
V gene: TRBV9
D gene: TRBD1
J gene: TRBJ1-5
CDR3 length: 14
clone size: .

CDR3 DNA: TGTGCCAGCAGCTCGGGGAGTGGTTGGTTTTTT
CDR3 protein: CASSSGSGWFF
V gene: TRBV5-6
D gene: .
J gene: TRBJ1-4
CDR3 length: 11
clone size: .

CDR3 DNA: TGTGCCAGCAGCCTAGCTGTCGGGGAGCTGTTTTTT
CDR3 protein: CASSLAVGELFF
V gene: TRBV14
D gene: .
J gene: TRBJ2-2
CDR3 length: 12
clone size: .

CDR3 DNA: TGCGCCAGCAGCTATACCGGGACTAGCTCCTACGAGCAGTACTTC
CDR3 protein: CASSYTGTSSYEQYF
V gene: TRBV5-1
D gene: TRBD2
J gene: TRBJ2-7
CDR3 length: 15
clone size: once

CDR3 DNA: TGTGCCAGCAGCCAGGGGACTAGCGCCAGCGCAGATACGCAGTATTTT
CDR3 protein: CASSQGTSASADTQYF
V gene: TRBV4-2
D gene: TRBD2
J gene: TRBJ2-3
CDR3 length: 16
clone size: .

CDR3 DNA: TGCGCCAGCAGTGAAGGAGGGACTAGCGGATTCACAGATACGCAGTATTTT
CDR3 protein: CASSEGGTSGFTDTQYF
V gene: TRBV10-2
D gene: TRBD2
J gene: TRBJ2-3
CDR3 length: 17
clone size: .

CDR3 DNA: TGTGCCAGCAGCTTGGTGGGACTTAGCAACTCTGGGGCCAACGTCCTGACTTTC
CDR3 protein: CASSLVGLSNSGANVLTF
V gene: TRBV5-4
D gene: .
J gene: TRBJ2-6
CDR3 length: 18
clone size: .

CDR3 DNA: TGCGCCAGCAGCTTGCAGGGGGTGGGTACAGATACGCAGTATTTT
CDR3 protein: CASSLQGVGTDTQYF
V gene: TRBV5-1
D gene: TRBD1
J gene: TRBJ2-3
CDR3 length: 15
clone size: .

CDR3 DNA: TGCGCCAGCAGCTTGAGAGCGTCCGGCTCCTACGAGCAGTACTTC
CDR3 protein: CASSLRASGSYEQYF
V gene: TRBV5-1
D gene: .
J gene: TRBJ2-7
CDR3 length: 15
clone size: .

CDR3 DNA: TGTGCCAGCAGTCTTATCCTAGCGGGGGGAAGGAGCACAGATACGCAGTATTTT
CDR3 protein: CASSLILAGGRSTDTQYF
V gene: TRBV7-2
D gene: TRBD2
J gene: TRBJ2-3
CDR3 length: 18
clone size: .

CDR3 DNA: TGCGCCAGCAGCGACGACAGGGCCGGTGGCTATGGCTACACCTTC
CDR3 protein: CASSDDRAGGYGYTF
V gene: TRBV5-1
D gene: TRBD1
J gene: TRBJ1-2
CDR3 length: 15
clone size: .

CDR3 DNA: TGTGCCAGCAGCCAAGCACCTTCGGGCATTCAGTACTTC
CDR3 protein: CASSQAPSGIQYF
V gene: TRBV3-1/TRBV3-2
D gene: .
J gene: TRBJ2-4
CDR3 length: 13
clone size: once

CDR3 DNA: TGTGCCAGCAGTGCCCCGGGACTACGCACAGATACGCAGTATTTT
CDR3 protein: CASSAPGLRTDTQYF
V gene: TRBV11-2
D gene: TRBD2
J gene: TRBJ2-3
CDR3 length: 15
clone size: once

CDR3 DNA: TGTGCCAGCAGTCCCCGTGCTGTGGACAGGGTGGGAGGCTACACCTTC
CDR3 protein: CASSPRAVDRVGGYTF
V gene: TRBV27
D gene: TRBD1
J gene: TRBJ1-2
CDR3 length: 16
clone size: .

CDR3 DNA: TGTGCCATCAGTGAAACAGGGGGGACAGGCGATACGCAGTATTTT
CDR3 protein: CAISETGGTGDTQYF
V gene: TRBV10-3
D gene: TRBD1
J gene: TRBJ2-3
CDR3 length: 15
clone size: .

CDR3 DNA: TGCAGTGCTAGATTCGCAGATACGCAGTATTTT
CDR3 protein: CSARFADTQYF
V gene: TRBV20-1
D gene: .
J gene: TRBJ2-3
CDR3 length: 11
clone size: .

CDR3 DNA: TGTGCTAGTGAGGGACAGCCGAACACTGAAGCTTTCTTT
CDR3 protein: CASEGQPNTEAFF
V gene: TRBV12-5
D gene: TRBD1
J gene: TRBJ1-1
CDR3 length: 13
clone size: .

CDR3 DNA: TGCGCCAGCAGTGGTGGGAGGAGGACAGATACGCAGTATTTT
CDR3 protein: CASSGGRRTDTQYF
V gene: TRBV5-1
D gene: .
J gene: TRBJ2-3
CDR3 length: 14
clone size: .

CDR3 DNA: TGTGCCAGCAGCGAGACTAGCGGCAATGAGCAGTTCTTC
CDR3 protein: CASSETSGNEQFF
V gene: TRBV7-9
D gene: TRBD2
J gene: TRBJ2-1
CDR3 length: 13
clone size: .

CDR3 DNA: TGTGCCAGCAGCCACAAACGGGTAGGAGTTGAGCAGTTCTTC
CDR3 protein: CASSHKRVGVEQFF
V gene: TRBV6-5
D gene: .
J gene: TRBJ2-1
CDR3 length: 14
clone size: once

CDR3 DNA: TGTGCCAGCAGCGTTGATAGTAGCCCCGGAAACACCATATATTTT
CDR3 protein: CASSVDSSPGNTIYF
V gene: TRBV7-2
D gene: .
J gene: TRBJ1-3
CDR3 length: 15
clone size: .

CDR3 DNA: TGTGCCAGCAGTTTACACGCGGCAGGGGCTGGCTATGGCTACACCTTC
CDR3 protein: CASSLHAAGAGYGYTF
V gene: TRBV28
D gene: .
J gene: TRBJ1-2
CDR3 length: 16
clone size: few

CDR3 DNA: TGTGCCACCACCCTAGGACTAGCGGGACCCATTGAGCAGTACTTC
CDR3 protein: CATTLGLAGPIEQYF
V gene: TRBV24-1
D gene: TRBD2
J gene: TRBJ2-7
CDR3 length: 15
clone size: .

CDR3 DNA: TGTGCCAGTAGTATACGCCTAAATCAGCCCCAGCATTTT
CDR3 protein: CASSIRLNQPQHF
V gene: TRBV19
D gene: .
J gene: TRBJ1-5
CDR3 length: 13
clone size: .

CDR3 DNA: TGCGCCAGCCCCCCTGTCGGGGTGAGGGATGGCTACACCTTC
CDR3 protein: CASPPVGVRDGYTF
V gene: TRBV23-1
D gene: .
J gene: TRBJ1-2
CDR3 length: 14
clone size: once

CDR3 DNA: TGCGCCAGCAGCCCCCTAGAGGGCTCCCTCAACAATGAGCAGTTCTTC
CDR3 protein: CASSPLEGSLNNEQFF
V gene: TRBV4-1
D gene: .
J gene: TRBJ2-1
CDR3 length: 16
clone size: many

CDR3 DNA: TGTGCCAGCAGACGATCCGGACTAGCGGGAGGTGGCACCGGGGAGCTGTTTTTT
CDR3 protein: CASRRSGLAGGGTGELFF
V gene: TRBV11-2
D gene: TRBD2
J gene: TRBJ2-2
CDR3 length: 18
clone size: .

CDR3 DNA: TGCGCCAGCAGCCAAGATGATTTGGGACAGGGCTCCTACGAGCAGTACTTC
CDR3 protein: CASSQDDLGQGSYEQYF
V gene: TRBV4-1
D gene: TRBD1
J gene: TRBJ2-7
CDR3 length: 17
clone size: .

CDR3 DNA: TGTGCCAGCAGAGCGGACAGGCCAGATCAGCCCCAGCATTTT
CDR3 protein: CASRADRPDQPQHF
V gene: TRBV6-5
D gene: TRBD1
J gene: TRBJ1-5
CDR3 length: 14
clone size: .

CDR3 DNA: TGTGCCAGCAGTCCCGTTGGCCCTGAAAAACTGTTTTTT
CDR3 protein: CASSPVGPEKLFF
V gene: TRBV12-3/TRBV12-4
D gene: .
J gene: TRBJ1-4
CDR3 length: 13
clone size: .